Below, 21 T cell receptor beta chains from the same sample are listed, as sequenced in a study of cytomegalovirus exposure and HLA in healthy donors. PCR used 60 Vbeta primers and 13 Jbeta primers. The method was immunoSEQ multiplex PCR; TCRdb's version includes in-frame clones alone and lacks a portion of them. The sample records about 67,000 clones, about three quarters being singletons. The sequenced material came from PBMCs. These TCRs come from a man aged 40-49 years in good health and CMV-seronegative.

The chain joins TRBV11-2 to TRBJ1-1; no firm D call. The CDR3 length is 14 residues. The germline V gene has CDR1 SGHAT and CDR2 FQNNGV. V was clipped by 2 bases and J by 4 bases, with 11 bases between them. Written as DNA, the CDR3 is TGTGCCAGCAGCTTATTTCGGGAGCTCACTGAAGCTTTCTTT. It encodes CASSLFRELTEAFF.

The CDR3 coding sequence is TGCGCCAGCAGTCATCACAGGGGGCGTAGCACAGATACGCAGTATTTT. Protein: CASSHHRGRSTDTQYF. This chain connects TRBV23-1 to TRBJ2-3; 9 bases are shared with TRBD1. TRBV23-1 is an ORF for which the function is uncertain. This CDR3 region has 16 residues. Germline trimming cut 3 bases from V and 0 bases from J; bases unmatched to any gene: 4.

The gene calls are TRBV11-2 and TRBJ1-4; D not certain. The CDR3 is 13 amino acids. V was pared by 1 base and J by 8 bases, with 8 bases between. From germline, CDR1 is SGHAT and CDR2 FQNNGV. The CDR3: CASSLASSEKLFF. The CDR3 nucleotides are TGTGCCAGCAGCTTAGCCAGTAGCGAAAAACTGTTTTTT.

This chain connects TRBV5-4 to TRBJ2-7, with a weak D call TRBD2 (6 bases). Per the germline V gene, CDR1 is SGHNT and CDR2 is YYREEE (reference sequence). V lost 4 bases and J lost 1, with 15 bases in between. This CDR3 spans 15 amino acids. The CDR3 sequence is CASSNGGFTSYEQYF. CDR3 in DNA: TGTGCCAGCAGCAACGGGGGTTTCACTTCCTACGAGCAGTACTTC. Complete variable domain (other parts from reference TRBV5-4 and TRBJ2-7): ETGVTQSPTHLIKTRGQQVTLRCSSQSGHNTVSWYQQALGQGPQFIFQYYREEENGRGNFPPRFSGLQFPNYSSELNVNALELDDSALYLCASSNGGFTSYEQYFGPGTRLTVT.

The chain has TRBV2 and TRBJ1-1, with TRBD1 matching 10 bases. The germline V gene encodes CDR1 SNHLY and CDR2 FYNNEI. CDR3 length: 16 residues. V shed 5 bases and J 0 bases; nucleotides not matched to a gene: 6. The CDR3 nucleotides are TGTGCCAGCAGTCGACAGGGGGCAACTATGAACACTGAAGCTTTCTTT. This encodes CASSRQGATMNTEAFF.

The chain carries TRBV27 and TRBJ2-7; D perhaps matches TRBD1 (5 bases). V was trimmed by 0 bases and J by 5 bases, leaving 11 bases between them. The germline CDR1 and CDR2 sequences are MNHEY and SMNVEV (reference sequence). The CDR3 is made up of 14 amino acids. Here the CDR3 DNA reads TGTGCCAGCAGTTTATCGATAGAAGGGGACGAGCAGTACTTC. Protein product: CASSLSIEGDEQYF.

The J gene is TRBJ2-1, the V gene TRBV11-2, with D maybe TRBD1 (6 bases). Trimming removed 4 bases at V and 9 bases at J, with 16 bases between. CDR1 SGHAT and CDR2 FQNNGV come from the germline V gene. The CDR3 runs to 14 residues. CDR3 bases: TGTGCCAGCAGCTCGAACTCACAGGGTTTTGAGCAGTTCTTC. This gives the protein CASSSNSQGFEQFF.

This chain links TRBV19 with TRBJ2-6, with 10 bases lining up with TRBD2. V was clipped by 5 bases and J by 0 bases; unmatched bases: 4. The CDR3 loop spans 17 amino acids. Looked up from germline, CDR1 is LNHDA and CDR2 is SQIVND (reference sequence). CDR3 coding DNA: TGTGCCAGTAGTCGGACTAGCGGTAGCTCTGGGGCCAACGTCCTGACTTTC. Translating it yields CASSRTSGSSGANVLTF.

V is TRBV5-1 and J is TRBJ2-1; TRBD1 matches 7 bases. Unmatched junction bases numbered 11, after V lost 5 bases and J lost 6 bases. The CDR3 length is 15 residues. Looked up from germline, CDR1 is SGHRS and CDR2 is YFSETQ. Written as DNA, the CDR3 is TGCGCCAGCAGTTTCCCGGGACAGAACCGCAATGAGCAGTTCTTC. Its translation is CASSFPGQNRNEQFF.

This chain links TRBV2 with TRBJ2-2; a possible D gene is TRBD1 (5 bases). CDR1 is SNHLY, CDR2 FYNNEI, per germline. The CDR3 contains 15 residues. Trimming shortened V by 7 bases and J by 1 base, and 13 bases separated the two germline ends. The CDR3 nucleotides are TGTGCCAGCAACGGTAGGACACAGAACACCGGGGAGCTGTTTTTT. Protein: CASNGRTQNTGELFF. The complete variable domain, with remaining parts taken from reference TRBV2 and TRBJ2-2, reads EPEVTQTPSHQVTQMGQEVILRCVPISNHLYFYWYRQILGQKVEFLVSFYNNEISEKSEIFDDQFSVERPDGSNFTLKIRSTKLEDSAMYFCASNGRTQNTGELFFGEGSRLTVL.

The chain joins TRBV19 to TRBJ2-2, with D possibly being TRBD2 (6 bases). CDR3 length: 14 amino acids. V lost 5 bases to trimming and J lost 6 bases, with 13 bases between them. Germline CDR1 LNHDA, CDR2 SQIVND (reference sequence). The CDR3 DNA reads TGTGCCAGTAGTTCGGTCCTAGCGTCCGGGGAGCTGTTTTTT. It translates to CASSSVLASGELFF.

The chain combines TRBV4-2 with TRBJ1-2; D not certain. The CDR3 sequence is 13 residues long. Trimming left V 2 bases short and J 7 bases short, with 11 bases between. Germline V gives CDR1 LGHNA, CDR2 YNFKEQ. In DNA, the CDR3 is TGTGCCAGCAGCCAAACCGAGGAAGTTGGCTACACCTTC. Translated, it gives CASSQTEEVGYTF.

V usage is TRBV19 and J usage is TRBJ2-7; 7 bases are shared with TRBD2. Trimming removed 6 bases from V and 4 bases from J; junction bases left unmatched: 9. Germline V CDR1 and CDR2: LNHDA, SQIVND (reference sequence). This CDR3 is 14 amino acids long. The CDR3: CASSLLAMNYEQYF. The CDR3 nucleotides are TGTGCCAGTAGCCTACTAGCGATGAATTACGAGCAGTACTTC.

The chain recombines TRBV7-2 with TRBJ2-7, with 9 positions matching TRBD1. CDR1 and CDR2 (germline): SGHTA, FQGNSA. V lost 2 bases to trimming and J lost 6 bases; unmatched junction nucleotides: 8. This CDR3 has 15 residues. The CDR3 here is CASSLKRTGVSEQYF. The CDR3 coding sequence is TGTGCCAGCAGCTTAAAGAGGACAGGGGTAAGCGAGCAGTACTTC.

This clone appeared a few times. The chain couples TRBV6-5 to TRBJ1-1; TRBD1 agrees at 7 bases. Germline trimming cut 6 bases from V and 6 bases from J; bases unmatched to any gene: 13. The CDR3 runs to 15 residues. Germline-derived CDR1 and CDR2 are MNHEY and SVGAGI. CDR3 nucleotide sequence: TGTGCCAGCAGACCTGACAGGGCTTCAGGTGCTGAAGCTTTCTTT. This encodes CASRPDRASGAEAFF.

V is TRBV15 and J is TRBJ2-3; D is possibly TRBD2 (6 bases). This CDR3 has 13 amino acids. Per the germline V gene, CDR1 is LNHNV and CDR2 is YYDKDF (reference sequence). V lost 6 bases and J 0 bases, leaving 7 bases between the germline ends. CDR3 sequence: CATRGGSTDTQYF. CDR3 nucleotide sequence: TGTGCCACCAGGGGGGGTAGCACAGATACGCAGTATTTT.

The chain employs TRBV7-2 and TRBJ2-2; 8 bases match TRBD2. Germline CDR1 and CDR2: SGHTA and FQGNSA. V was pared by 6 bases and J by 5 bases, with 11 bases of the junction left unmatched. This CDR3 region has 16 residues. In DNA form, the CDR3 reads TGTGCCAGCAGTCCTCAACGGGCGGGAGGAACCGGGGAGCTGTTTTTT. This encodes CASSPQRAGGTGELFF. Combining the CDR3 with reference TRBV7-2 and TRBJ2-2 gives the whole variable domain GAGVSQSPSNKVTEKGKDVELRCDPISGHTALYWYRQSLGQGLEFLIYFQGNSAPDKSGLPSDRFSAERTGGSVSTLTIQRTQQEDSAVYLCASSPQRAGGTGELFFGEGSRLTVL.

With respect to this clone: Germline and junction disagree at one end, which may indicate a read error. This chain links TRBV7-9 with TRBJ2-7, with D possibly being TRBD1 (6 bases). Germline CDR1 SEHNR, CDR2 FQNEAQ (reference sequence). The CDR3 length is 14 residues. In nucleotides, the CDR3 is TGTTCCAGCAGCTTACCCAGGGGAAACTACGAGCAGTACTTC. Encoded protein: CSSSLPRGNYEQYF.

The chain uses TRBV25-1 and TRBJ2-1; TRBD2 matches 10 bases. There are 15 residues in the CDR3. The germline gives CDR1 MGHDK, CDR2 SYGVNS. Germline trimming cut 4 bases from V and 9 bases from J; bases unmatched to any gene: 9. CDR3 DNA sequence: TGTGCCAGCAGTGCCGGGAGTAGCGGGGGGACTGAGCAGTTCTTC. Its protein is CASSAGSSGGTEQFF.

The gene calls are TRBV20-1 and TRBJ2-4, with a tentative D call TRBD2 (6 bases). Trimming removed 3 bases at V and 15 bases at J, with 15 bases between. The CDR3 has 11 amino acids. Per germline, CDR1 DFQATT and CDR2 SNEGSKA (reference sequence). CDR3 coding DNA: TGCAGTGCTAGGGGGGAGGTGGTCGCGTACTTC. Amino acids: CSARGEVVAYF.

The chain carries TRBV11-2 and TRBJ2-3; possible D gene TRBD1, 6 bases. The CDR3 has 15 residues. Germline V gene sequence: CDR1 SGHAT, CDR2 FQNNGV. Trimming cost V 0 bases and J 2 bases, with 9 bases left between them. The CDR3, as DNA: TGTGCCAGCAGCTTAGATAGGGACAACACAGATACGCAGTATTTT. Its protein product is CASSLDRDNTDTQYF.